What follows are 30 T cell receptor beta chains derived from one specimen sequenced in a study of blood T cell repertoires in COVID-19. Produced via immunoSEQ multiplex PCR; TCRdb's table is partial and in-frame only. The data show nearly 300,000 clones, roughly 84% seen once. Specimen: peripheral blood. These TCRs come from a human donor with COVID-19, enrolled during active disease. The donor label of this sample is uncertain.

The chain is built from TRBV9 and TRBJ2-2, with TRBD2 as a possible D gene (6 bases). Trimming removed 4 bases at V and 4 bases at J, with 14 bases between. The CDR3 contains 15 residues. Germline-derived CDR1 and CDR2 are SGDLS and YYNGEE. This CDR3 is CASSSGSVGTGELFF. The DNA of the CDR3 is TGTGCCAGCAGCTCCGGGAGCGTAGGCACCGGGGAGCTGTTTTTT.

The CDR3 bases are TGTGCCAGCAGTCCCCTGTTCGGGGTCCAAGAGACCCAGTACTTC. It yields the protein CASSPLFGVQETQYF. The chain carries TRBV6-5 and TRBJ2-5; D perhaps matches TRBD2 (5 bases). This CDR3 comprises 15 residues. Germline loops: CDR1 MNHEY, CDR2 SVGAGI. V lost 5 bases, J lost 1 base, and 14 bases lay in between.

The chain couples TRBV19 to TRBJ1-1, with TRBD1 as a possible D gene (6 bases). Trimming removed 1 base at V and 3 bases at J, with 12 bases between. CDR1 LNHDA and CDR2 SQIVND come from the germline V gene (reference sequence). The CDR3 contains 15 residues. The CDR3 region is CASSIVGGADTEAFF. The CDR3 DNA sequence: TGTGCCAGTAGTATAGTGGGGGGGGCGGACACTGAAGCTTTCTTT.

The chain carries TRBV19 and TRBJ2-3; D not resolved. Germline CDR1 and CDR2: LNHDA and SQIVND (reference sequence). The V end was cut by 5 bases, the J end by 4 bases, with 10 bases between. CDR3 length equals 13 residues. The CDR3, as DNA: TGTGCCAGTAGTCCTTCTCGAGCAGATACGCAGTATTTT. Translated: CASSPSRADTQYF. Based on the CDR3 plus reference TRBV19 and TRBJ2-3, the full variable domain is DGGITQSPKYLFRKEGQNVTLSCEQNLNHDAMYWYRQDPGQGLRLIYYSQIVNDFQKGDIAEGYSVSREKKESFPLTVTSAQKNPTAFYLCASSPSRADTQYFGPGTRLTVL.

V is TRBV28 and J is TRBJ1-2; D possibly corresponds to TRBD1 (6 bases). Germline CDR1 is MDHEN and CDR2 is SYDVKM. Deletions cut 3 bases from V and 2 bases from J, with 10 bases between. This CDR3 spans 14 amino acids. The CDR3 DNA is TGTGCCAGCAGTTTCCCGGGGACAAACTATGGCTACACCTTC. This codes for CASSFPGTNYGYTF.

CDR3 nucleotides: TGTGCCAGCAGCCGATACAACAGGGTTAACACTGAAGCTTTCTTT. Translated: CASSRYNRVNTEAFF. This chain connects TRBV3-1 (or the pseudogene TRBV3-2) to TRBJ1-1; possible D gene TRBD1, 6 bases. The CDR3 length is 15 residues. Between the trimmed V and J ends, which lost 4 bases and 2 bases, there was a span of 14 bases. The germline CDR1 and CDR2 sequences are LGHDT and YNNKEL (reference sequence).

The V call is TRBV2, the J call TRBJ2-7; 9 bases line up with TRBD1. Per germline, CDR1 SNHLY and CDR2 FYNNEI. The CDR3 is made up of 15 amino acids. The V and J ends lost 1 base and 5 bases, in that order; junction bases with no gene match: 6. DNA of the CDR3: TGTGCCAGCAGTGAAGTGGGGACAGGGTATCACGAGCAGTACTTC. It translates to CASSEVGTGYHEQYF.

In its sample, this clone was seen once. This chain joins TRBV5-6 and TRBJ2-7; 7 bases line up with TRBD2. V lost 6 bases to trimming and J lost 6 bases; unmatched junction nucleotides: 15. CDR1 is SGHDT and CDR2 is YYEEEE in the germline V gene. The CDR3 runs 15 residues. CDR3 region: CASTPRASGAREQYF. The CDR3, as DNA: TGTGCCAGCACCCCCCGGGCTAGCGGAGCTCGCGAGCAGTACTTC.

The chain uses TRBV7-3 and TRBJ2-1; 16 bases agree with TRBD2. The V gene's germline CDR1 is SGHTA and CDR2 FQGTGA. V shed 4 bases, J shed 6 bases, and the junction held 9 bases outside the gene matches. The CDR3 is 18 amino acids. CDR3 sequence reads: CASSSGLAGGPGGNEQFF. The CDR3 nucleotides are TGTGCCAGCAGCTCGGGACTAGCGGGAGGGCCGGGTGGCAATGAGCAGTTCTTC.

The chain joins TRBV28 to TRBJ2-1, with TRBD1 matching 7 bases. The junction had 0 bases not matched to a gene; V was cut back by 3 bases and J by 1 base. Germline values: CDR1 MDHEN, CDR2 SYDVKM. The CDR3 sequence is 14 residues long. The DNA for the CDR3 is TGTGCCAGCAGTTTCAGGGGGTCCTACAATGAGCAGTTCTTC. It specifies CASSFRGSYNEQFF. Full variable domain (missing parts from reference TRBV28 and TRBJ2-1): DVKVTQSSRYLVKRTGEKVFLECVQDMDHENMFWYRQDPGLGLRLIYFSYDVKMKEKGDIPEGYSVSREKKERFSLILESASTNQTSMYLCASSFRGSYNEQFFGPGTRLTVL.

The chain recombines TRBV7-8 with TRBJ2-2, with TRBD2 identical over 11 bases. From germline, CDR1 is SGHVS and CDR2 FQNEAQ. J gave up 6 bases and V 5 bases, and 8 bases lay outside the gene matches. This CDR3 is built from 16 residues. CDR3 in amino acids: CASSPLLAGVPGELFF. The CDR3 bases are TGTGCCAGCAGCCCCCTACTAGCGGGAGTCCCCGGGGAGCTGTTTTTT.

Only a few counts were recorded for this clone. The rearrangement uses TRBV18 and TRBJ2-3; D is unclear. Germline assignment: CDR1 KGHSH and CDR2 LQKENI. Trimming shortened V by 6 bases and J by 2 bases, and 12 bases separated the two germline ends. This CDR3 contains 14 residues. CDR3 protein: CASSSEVNTDTQYF. The CDR3 DNA is TGTGCCAGCTCTTCAGAGGTAAACACAGATACGCAGTATTTT. The full variable domain, in which reference TRBV18 and TRBJ2-3 provide the parts outside the CDR3, is NAGVMQNPRHLVRRRGQEARLRCSPMKGHSHVYWYRQLPEEGLKFMVYLQKENIIDESGMPKERFSAEFPKEGPSILRIQQVVRGDSAAYFCASSSEVNTDTQYFGPGTRLTVL.

V gene TRBV19 combines with J gene TRBJ2-7; 7 bases are shared with TRBD1. The CDR3 has 15 residues. V lost 6 bases and J lost 3; bases outside the gene matches: 11. The germline CDR1 and CDR2 sequences are LNHDA and SQIVND (reference sequence). The CDR3 sequence is CASSKGPGQLYEQYF. DNA of the CDR3: TGTGCCAGTAGCAAGGGTCCGGGACAGCTCTACGAGCAGTACTTC.

V is TRBV28 and J is TRBJ2-7; perhaps TRBD1 as D (6 bases). The V end lost 4 bases, the J end lost 7 bases, and 20 bases lay between the germline ends. Germline assignment: CDR1 MDHEN and CDR2 SYDVKM. The CDR3 is 15 amino acids. This CDR3 reads CASSSPGPPRGEQYF. In nucleotides, the CDR3 is TGTGCCAGCAGTTCCCCTGGACCCCCGAGGGGGGAGCAGTACTTC.

In the case of this clone: Mismatch with germline at one junction end may stem from a read error. The chain joins TRBV29-1 to TRBJ1-2; 8 bases line up with TRBD1. The CDR3 extends over 15 amino acids. Per germline, CDR1 SQVTM and CDR2 ANQGSEA. The DNA of the CDR3 is TGCAGCGCTGAAGGCCCAGGGGGCGCCATTAGAGGCTACACCTTC. It specifies CSAEGPGGAIRGYTF.

This chain joins TRBV10-3 and TRBJ1-3; D ambiguous. The CDR3 covers 14 residues. In germline, CDR1 is ENHRY, CDR2 SYGVKD. V dropped 4 bases and J dropped 0 bases, with 7 bases sitting between them. CDR3 protein: CAISAPSSGNTIYF. CDR3 bases: TGTGCCATCAGTGCCCCCAGCTCTGGAAACACCATATATTTT.

This clone was counted a single time. The rearrangement uses TRBV5-4 and TRBJ2-3; 7 bases line up with TRBD2. Germline CDR1 reads SGHNT; CDR2 reads YYREEE (reference sequence). The CDR3 extends over 17 amino acids. V shed 4 bases and J 2 bases; nucleotides not matched to a gene: 13. CDR3 in DNA: TGTGCCAGCAGCGGAAGACCTGGGGGGGTCCCCACAGATACGCAGTATTTT. Its translation: CASSGRPGGVPTDTQYF.

In this sample, this clone turned up once. The V and J genes are TRBV19 and TRBJ2-2; the match to TRBD1 covers 9 bases. The CDR3 loop spans 17 amino acids. V lost 3 bases and J lost 3; bases outside the gene matches: 8. Germline assignment: CDR1 LNHDA and CDR2 SQIVND (reference sequence). The CDR3 region has the DNA TGTGCCAGTAGTATCGGGACAGGGAATGATTACACCGGGGAGCTGTTTTTT. Its translation: CASSIGTGNDYTGELFF. The whole variable domain, filled in from reference TRBV19 and TRBJ2-2, reads DGGITQSPKYLFRKEGQNVTLSCEQNLNHDAMYWYRQDPGQGLRLIYYSQIVNDFQKGDIAEGYSVSREKKESFPLTVTSAQKNPTAFYLCASSIGTGNDYTGELFFGEGSRLTVL.

This clone appeared a few times. The chain carries TRBV6-6 and TRBJ1-2, with 8 bases lining up with TRBD1. This CDR3 has 13 residues. With V trimmed by 5 bases and J by 7 bases, 6 bases remained unmatched. Germline V gives CDR1 MNHNY, CDR2 SVGAGI (reference sequence). CDR3 nucleotide sequence: TGTGCCAGCAGTCCCGGACAGGGAACTGGCTACACCTTC. Encoded protein: CASSPGQGTGYTF.

The chain uses TRBV18 and TRBJ2-3; D may be TRBD1 (6 bases). V lost 0 bases and J 9 bases, leaving 13 bases between the germline ends. The V gene's germline CDR1 is KGHSH and CDR2 LQKENI. The CDR3 contains 14 residues. The DNA for the CDR3 is TGTGCCAGCTCACCACCCCGGGACACCGCAACGCAGTATTTT. The encoded protein is CASSPPRDTATQYF.

The chain recombines TRBV28 with TRBJ1-5, with D perhaps TRBD1 (6 bases). Trimming left V 3 bases short and J 4 bases short, with 13 bases between. The CDR3 runs 15 residues. Germline V CDR1 and CDR2: MDHEN, SYDVKM. This CDR3 reads CASSFSRGWNQPQHF. CDR3 nucleotide sequence: TGTGCCAGCAGTTTTTCCAGGGGATGGAATCAGCCCCAGCATTTT.

The chain is built from TRBV25-1 and TRBJ1-5; D remains unclear. Trimming took off 3 bases at V and 5 bases at J, with 11 bases between the two ends. The CDR3 runs to 14 residues. The germline V gene encodes CDR1 MGHDK and CDR2 SYGVNS. CDR3 DNA sequence: TGTGCCAGCAGTGATGCAGGCTGGCATCAGCCCCAGCATTTT. It yields the protein CASSDAGWHQPQHF. Filled out from reference TRBV25-1 and TRBJ1-5, the complete variable domain reads EADIYQTPRYLVIGTGKKITLECSQTMGHDKMYWYQQDPGMELHLIHYSYGVNSTEKGDLSSESTVSRIRTEHFPLTLESARPSHTSQYLCASSDAGWHQPQHFGDGTRLSIL.

Only one count was recorded for this clone. DNA of the CDR3: TGTGCCAGCAGCCCCGAGCCCTCCTACGAGCAGTACTTC. Translation gives CASSPEPSYEQYF. The rearrangement uses TRBV9 and TRBJ2-7; D ambiguous. Trimming took off 4 bases at V and 0 bases at J, with 8 bases between the two ends. Looked up from germline, CDR1 is SGDLS and CDR2 is YYNGEE. This CDR3 contains 13 residues.

The chain is built from TRBV4-1 and TRBJ1-4; TRBD1 is a possible D gene (6 bases). The CDR3 runs 15 residues. Germline V gives CDR1 MGHRA, CDR2 YSYEKL. V lost 5 bases to trimming and J lost 0 bases, with 10 bases between them. The chain's CDR3 is CASSARTATNEKLFF. DNA of the CDR3: TGCGCCAGCAGCGCCCGGACAGCAACTAATGAAAAACTGTTTTTT.

The rearrangement links TRBV9 to TRBJ2-1, with TRBD2 identical over 12 bases. Germline CDR1 is SGDLS and CDR2 is YYNGEE. The CDR3 loop spans 15 amino acids. V was clipped by 0 bases and J by 9 bases; unmatched bases: 4. CDR3 region: CASSVVGLAGSEQFF. CDR3 nucleotide sequence: TGTGCCAGCAGCGTAGTCGGACTAGCGGGAAGTGAGCAGTTCTTC.

V and J are TRBV10-3 and TRBJ2-5, with a possible D match to TRBD2 (5 bases). This CDR3 has 13 residues. Trimming took 2 bases from V and 2 from J, leaving 6 bases between them. Germline CDR1 ENHRY, CDR2 SYGVKD. CDR3 residues: CAISEGGQETQYF. CDR3 nucleotides: TGTGCCATCAGTGAGGGAGGACAAGAGACCCAGTACTTC.

The chain carries TRBV4-1 and TRBJ2-4; no clear D. Per germline, CDR1 MGHRA and CDR2 YSYEKL. Trimming cost V 0 bases and J 3 bases, with 15 bases left between them. This CDR3 region has 17 residues. In nucleotides, the CDR3 is TGCGCCAGCAGCCAAGAAAGGCGTGCGGTGGGCAAAAACATTCAGTACTTC. Amino acids: CASSQERRAVGKNIQYF.

The chain carries TRBV5-1 and TRBJ1-1; no reliable D call. The V end lost 1 base, the J end lost 0 bases, and 7 bases lay between the germline ends. CDR3 length: 14 amino acids. Germline-derived CDR1 and CDR2 are SGHRS and YFSETQ. The CDR3 loop is CASSLRSMNTEAFF. In DNA, the CDR3 is TGCGCCAGCAGCTTGCGAAGCATGAACACTGAAGCTTTCTTT.

The V gene is TRBV19, the J gene TRBJ1-1; D is uncertain. In germline, CDR1 is LNHDA, CDR2 SQIVND (reference sequence). Trimming pared 5 bases from V and 2 bases from J, leaving 9 bases between. The CDR3 sequence is 13 residues long. CDR3 amino acids: CASSLTGNTEAFF. CDR3 nucleotide sequence: TGTGCCAGTAGTCTGACGGGTAACACTGAAGCTTTCTTT.

The J gene is TRBJ1-5, the V gene TRBV3-1 (or the pseudogene TRBV3-2), with D perhaps TRBD1 (6 bases). This CDR3 comprises 12 residues. Germline loops: CDR1 LGHDT, CDR2 YNNKEL (reference sequence). With 5 bases removed from V and 7 bases from J, the gap between germline ends came to 9 bases. The CDR3 nucleotides are TGTGCCAGCAGCATGAGGGGGCAGCCCCAGCATTTT. Its translation: CASSMRGQPQHF.